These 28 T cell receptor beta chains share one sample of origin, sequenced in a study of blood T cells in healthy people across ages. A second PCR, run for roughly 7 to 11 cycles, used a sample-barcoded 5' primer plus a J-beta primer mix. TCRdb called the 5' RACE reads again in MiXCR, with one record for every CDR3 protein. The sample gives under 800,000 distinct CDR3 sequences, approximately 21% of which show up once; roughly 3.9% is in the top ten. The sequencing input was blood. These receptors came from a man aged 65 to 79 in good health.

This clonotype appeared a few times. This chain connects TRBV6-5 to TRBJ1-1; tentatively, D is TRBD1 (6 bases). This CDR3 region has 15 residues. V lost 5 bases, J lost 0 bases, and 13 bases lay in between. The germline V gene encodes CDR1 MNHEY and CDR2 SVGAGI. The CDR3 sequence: CASSRGGLMNTEAFF. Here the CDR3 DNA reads TGTGCCAGCAGTCGGGGGGGGCTGATGAACACTGAAGCTTTCTTT.

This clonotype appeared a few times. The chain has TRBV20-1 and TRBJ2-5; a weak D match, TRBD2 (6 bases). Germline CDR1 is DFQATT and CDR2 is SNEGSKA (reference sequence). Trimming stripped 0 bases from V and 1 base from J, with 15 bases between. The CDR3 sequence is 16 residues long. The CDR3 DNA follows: TGCAGTGCTAGAGAATCGTGGGAGGCGATCCAAGAGACCCAGTACTTC. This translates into CSARESWEAIQETQYF.

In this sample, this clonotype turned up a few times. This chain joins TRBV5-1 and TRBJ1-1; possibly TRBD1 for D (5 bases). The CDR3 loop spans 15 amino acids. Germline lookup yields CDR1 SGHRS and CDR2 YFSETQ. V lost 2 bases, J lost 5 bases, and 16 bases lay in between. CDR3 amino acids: CASSFRDGEATEAFF. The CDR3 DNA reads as TGCGCCAGCAGCTTCCGGGACGGGGAAGCGACTGAAGCTTTCTTT.

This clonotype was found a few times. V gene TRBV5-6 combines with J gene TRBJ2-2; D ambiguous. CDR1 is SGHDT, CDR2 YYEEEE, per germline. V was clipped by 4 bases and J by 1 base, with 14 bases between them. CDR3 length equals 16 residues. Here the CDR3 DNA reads TGTGCCAGCAGCCGCGGTGGACGGAAGAACACCGGGGAGCTGTTTTTT. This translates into CASSRGGRKNTGELFF.

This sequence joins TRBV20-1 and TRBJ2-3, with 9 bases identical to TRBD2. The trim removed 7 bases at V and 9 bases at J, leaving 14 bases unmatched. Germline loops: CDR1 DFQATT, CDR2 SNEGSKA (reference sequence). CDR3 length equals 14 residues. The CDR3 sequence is CSVPPGTSRDTQYF. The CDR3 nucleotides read TGCAGTGTTCCTCCCGGGACTAGCAGAGACACGCAGTATTTT.

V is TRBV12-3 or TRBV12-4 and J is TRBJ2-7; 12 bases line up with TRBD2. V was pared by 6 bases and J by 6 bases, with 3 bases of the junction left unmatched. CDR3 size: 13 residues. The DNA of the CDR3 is TGTGCCAGCAGCCGGACTAGCGGGACCGAGCAGTACTTC. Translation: CASSRTSGTEQYF.

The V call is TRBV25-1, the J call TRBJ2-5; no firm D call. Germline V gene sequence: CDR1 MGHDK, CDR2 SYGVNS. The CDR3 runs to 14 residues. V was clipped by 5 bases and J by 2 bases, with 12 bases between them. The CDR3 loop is CASSFGRFQETQYF. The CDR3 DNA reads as TGTGCCAGCAGTTTTGGAAGATTTCAAGAGACCCAGTACTTC.

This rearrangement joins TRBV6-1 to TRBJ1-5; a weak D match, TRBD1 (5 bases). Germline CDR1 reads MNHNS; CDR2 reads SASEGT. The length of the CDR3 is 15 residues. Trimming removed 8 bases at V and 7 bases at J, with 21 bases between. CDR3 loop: CASSPIATRQQPQHF. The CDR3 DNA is TGTGCCAGCTCCCCGATAGCGACCAGACAGCAGCCCCAGCATTTT.

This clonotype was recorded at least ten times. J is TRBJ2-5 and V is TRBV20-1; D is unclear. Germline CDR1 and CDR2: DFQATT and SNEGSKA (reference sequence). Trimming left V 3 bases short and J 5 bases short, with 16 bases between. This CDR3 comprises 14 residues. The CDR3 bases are TGCAGTGCTAGGTCTCCGGAGTTCGGGGAGACCCAGTACTTC. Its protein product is CSARSPEFGETQYF.

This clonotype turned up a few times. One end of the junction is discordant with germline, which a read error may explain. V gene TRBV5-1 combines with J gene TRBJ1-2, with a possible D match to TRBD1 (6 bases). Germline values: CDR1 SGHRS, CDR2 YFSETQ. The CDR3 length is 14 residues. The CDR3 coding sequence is TGCGCCAGCAGCACCGGCCGGGACAACTATGGCCACACCTTC. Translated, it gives CASSTGRDNYGHTF.

CDR3 loop: CSAQGQGVTDTQYF. CDR3 coding DNA: TGCAGTGCTCAGGGACAGGGGGTTACAGATACGCAGTATTTT. The V call is TRBV20-1, the J call TRBJ2-3, with 11 bases fitting TRBD1. The germline V gene has CDR1 DFQATT and CDR2 SNEGSKA (reference sequence). Trimming took 5 bases from V and 3 from J; bases not matched to a gene: 4. This CDR3 contains 14 residues.

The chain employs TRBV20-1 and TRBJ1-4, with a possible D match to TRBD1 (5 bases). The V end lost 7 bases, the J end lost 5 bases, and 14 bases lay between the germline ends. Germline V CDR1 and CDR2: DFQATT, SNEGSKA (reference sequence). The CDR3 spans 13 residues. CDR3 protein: CSGRGTTNEKLFF. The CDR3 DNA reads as TGCAGTGGACGCGGGACGACCAATGAAAAACTGTTTTTT.

CDR3 coding DNA: TGTGCCAGCAGTTACTCGAAGGTGGGACAGGGAGCCAAAAACATTCAGTACTTC. It encodes CASSYSKVGQGAKNIQYF. The chain joins TRBV6-6 to TRBJ2-4, with 9 bases fitting TRBD1. Per germline, CDR1 MNHNY and CDR2 SVGAGI (reference sequence). The CDR3 length is 18 residues. Losses at the gene ends were 0 bases for V and 0 bases for J; bases not matched to a gene: 6.

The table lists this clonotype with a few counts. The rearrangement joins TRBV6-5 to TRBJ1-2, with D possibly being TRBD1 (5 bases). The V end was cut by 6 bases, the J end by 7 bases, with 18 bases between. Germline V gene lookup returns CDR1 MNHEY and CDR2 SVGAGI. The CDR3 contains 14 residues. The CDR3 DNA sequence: TGTGCCAGCAGAACTAAGGGGTGGGATAGTGGCTACACCTTC. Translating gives CASRTKGWDSGYTF.

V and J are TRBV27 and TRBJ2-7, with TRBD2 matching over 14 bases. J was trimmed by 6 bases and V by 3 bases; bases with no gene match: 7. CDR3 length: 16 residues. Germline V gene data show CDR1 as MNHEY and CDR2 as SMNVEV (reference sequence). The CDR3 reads CASSFYGTSGSSEQYF. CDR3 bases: TGTGCCAGCAGTTTCTACGGGACTAGCGGGAGTAGCGAGCAGTACTTC.

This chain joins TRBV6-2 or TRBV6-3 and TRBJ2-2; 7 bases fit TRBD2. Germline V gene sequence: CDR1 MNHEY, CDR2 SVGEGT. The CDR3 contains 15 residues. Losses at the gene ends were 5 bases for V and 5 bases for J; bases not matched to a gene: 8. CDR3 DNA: TGTGCCAGCAGTAAGGGCCAAGCGGGAACCGGGGAGCTGTTTTTT. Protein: CASSKGQAGTGELFF.

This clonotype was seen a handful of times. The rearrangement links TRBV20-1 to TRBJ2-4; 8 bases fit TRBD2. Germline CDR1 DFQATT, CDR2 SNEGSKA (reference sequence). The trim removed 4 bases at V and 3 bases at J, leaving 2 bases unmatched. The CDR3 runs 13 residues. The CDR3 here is CSATSGSKNIQYF. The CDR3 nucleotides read TGCAGTGCTACCAGCGGGAGCAAAAACATTCAGTACTTC.

The chain's CDR3 is CSVKGTGVLYEQYF. DNA for the CDR3: TGCAGCGTAAAAGGGACAGGTGTCCTCTACGAGCAGTACTTC. The V call is TRBV29-1, the J call TRBJ2-7; 8 bases match TRBD1. J lost 3 bases, V lost 6 bases, and 10 bases had no gene match. Germline V gives CDR1 SQVTM, CDR2 ANQGSEA. The CDR3 loop spans 14 amino acids.

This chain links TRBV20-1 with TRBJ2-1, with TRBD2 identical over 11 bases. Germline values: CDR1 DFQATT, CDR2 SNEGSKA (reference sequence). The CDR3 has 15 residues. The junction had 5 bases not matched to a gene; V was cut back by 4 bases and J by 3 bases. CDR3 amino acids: CSAINTSGSYNEQFF. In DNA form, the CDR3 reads TGCAGTGCTATTAATACTAGCGGGAGCTACAATGAGCAGTTCTTC.

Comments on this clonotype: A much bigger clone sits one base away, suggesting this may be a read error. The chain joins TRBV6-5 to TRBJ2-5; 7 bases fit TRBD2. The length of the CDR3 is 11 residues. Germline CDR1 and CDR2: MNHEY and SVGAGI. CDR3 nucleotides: TGTGCCAACAGTTTCGCGGGAGCACTGTGCTTC. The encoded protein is CANSFAGALCF.

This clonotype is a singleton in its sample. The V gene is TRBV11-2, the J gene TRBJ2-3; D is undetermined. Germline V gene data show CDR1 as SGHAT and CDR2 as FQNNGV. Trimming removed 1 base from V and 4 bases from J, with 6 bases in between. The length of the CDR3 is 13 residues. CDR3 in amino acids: CASSLGASDTQYF. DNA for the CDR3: TGTGCCAGCAGCTTAGGGGCCTCAGATACGCAGTATTTT.

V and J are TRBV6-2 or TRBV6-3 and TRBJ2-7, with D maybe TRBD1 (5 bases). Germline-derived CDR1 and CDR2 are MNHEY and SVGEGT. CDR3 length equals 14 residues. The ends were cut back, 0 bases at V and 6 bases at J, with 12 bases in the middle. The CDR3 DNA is TGTGCCAGCAGTTACTCGGGCAGGGCGACCGAGCAGTACTTC. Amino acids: CASSYSGRATEQYF.

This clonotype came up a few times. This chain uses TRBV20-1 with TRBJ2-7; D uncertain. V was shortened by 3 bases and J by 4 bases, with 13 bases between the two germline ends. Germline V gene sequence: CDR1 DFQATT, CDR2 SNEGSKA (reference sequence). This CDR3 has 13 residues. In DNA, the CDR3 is TGCAGTGCTAGTCGGGCCTCTAAATACGAGCAGTACTTC. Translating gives CSASRASKYEQYF.

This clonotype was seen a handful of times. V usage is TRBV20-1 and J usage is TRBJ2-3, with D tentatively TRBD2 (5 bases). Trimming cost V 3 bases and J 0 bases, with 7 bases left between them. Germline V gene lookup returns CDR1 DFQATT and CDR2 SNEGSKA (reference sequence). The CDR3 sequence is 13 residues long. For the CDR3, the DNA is TGCAGTGCTAGGGTAGCGAGCACAGATACGCAGTATTTT. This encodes CSARVASTDTQYF.

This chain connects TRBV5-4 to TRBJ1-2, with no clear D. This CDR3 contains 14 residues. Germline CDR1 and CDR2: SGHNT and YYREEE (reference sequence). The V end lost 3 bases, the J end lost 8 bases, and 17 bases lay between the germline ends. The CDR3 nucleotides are TGTGCCAGCAGCTCCCTAACCGGGAATTGGGGCTACACCTTC. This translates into CASSSLTGNWGYTF.

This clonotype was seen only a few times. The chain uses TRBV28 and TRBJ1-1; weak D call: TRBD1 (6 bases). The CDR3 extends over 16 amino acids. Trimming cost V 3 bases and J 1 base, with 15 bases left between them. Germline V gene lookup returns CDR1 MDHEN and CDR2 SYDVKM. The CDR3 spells CASSFPGGLTNTEAFF. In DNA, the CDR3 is TGTGCCAGCAGTTTCCCCGGGGGGCTAACGAACACTGAAGCTTTCTTT.

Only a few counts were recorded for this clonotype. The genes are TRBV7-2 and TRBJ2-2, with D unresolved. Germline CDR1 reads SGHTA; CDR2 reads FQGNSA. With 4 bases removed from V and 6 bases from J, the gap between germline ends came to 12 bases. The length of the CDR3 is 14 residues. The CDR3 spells CASSSHPGSGELFF. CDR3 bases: TGTGCCAGCAGCTCCCATCCTGGTTCCGGGGAGCTGTTTTTT.

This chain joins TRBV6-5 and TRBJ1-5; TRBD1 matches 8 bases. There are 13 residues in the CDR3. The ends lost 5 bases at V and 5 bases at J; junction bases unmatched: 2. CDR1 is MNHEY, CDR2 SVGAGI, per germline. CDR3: CASSPGQDQPQHF. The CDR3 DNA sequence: TGTGCCAGCAGTCCGGGACAGGATCAGCCCCAGCATTTT.